The T cell receptor beta chain under discussion was sequenced for a study of T cell responses to AZD1222 COVID-19 vaccine. Points from the study as a whole: Once two AZD1222 doses were given, Spike-specific TCR breadth and depth went up.

As regards this clone: Antigen specificity is unknown.

Measured with immunoSEQ multiplex PCR; TCRdb has only the in-frame clones, and not every one. The sample includes roughly 78,000 clones, 80% to 85% seen only once; the top ten take 2.5% to 3.5%. Germline CDR1 reads SGHTA; CDR2 reads FQGNSA. CDR3 size: 15 residues. The V end was cut by 6 bases, the J end by 9 bases, with 21 bases between. The specimen was peripheral blood, collected on day 0 of AZD1222 vaccination. This chain joins TRBV7-2 and TRBJ2-1; D perhaps matches TRBD2 (5 bases). This receptor was taken from an adult in good health. Here the CDR3 DNA reads TGTGCCAGCAGTCCTCCGGGATGGGGAAGGAGTGAGCAGTTCTTC. Translating gives CASSPPGWGRSEQFF.